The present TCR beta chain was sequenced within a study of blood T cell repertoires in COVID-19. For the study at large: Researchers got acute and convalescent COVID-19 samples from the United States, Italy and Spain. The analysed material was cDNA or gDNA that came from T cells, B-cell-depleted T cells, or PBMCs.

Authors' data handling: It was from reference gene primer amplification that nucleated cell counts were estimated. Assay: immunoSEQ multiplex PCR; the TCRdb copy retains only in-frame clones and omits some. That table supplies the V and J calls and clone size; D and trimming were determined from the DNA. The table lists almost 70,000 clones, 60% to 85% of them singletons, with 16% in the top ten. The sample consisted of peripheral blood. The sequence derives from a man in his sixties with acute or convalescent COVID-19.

Here the CDR3 DNA reads TGCGCCAGCAGCTATACAGGGGAGGGCTACACCTTC. This gives the protein CASSYTGEGYTF. This chain uses TRBV5-1 with TRBJ1-2; 7 bases are a match to TRBD1. Germline CDR1 is SGHRS and CDR2 is YFSETQ. The CDR3 contains 12 residues. V gave up 3 bases and J gave up 8 bases; unmatched junction bases: 4. Based on the CDR3 plus reference TRBV5-1 and TRBJ1-2, the full variable domain is KAGVTQTPRYLIKTRGQQVTLSCSPISGHRSVSWYQQTPGQGLQFLFEYFSETQRNKGNFPGRFSGRQFSNSRSEMNVSTLELGDSALYLCASSYTGEGYTFGSGTRLTVV.